The 19 T cell receptor beta chains below come from one sample, sequenced in a study of early T cells in non-severe SARS-CoV-2 infection. TCRdb ran MiXCR on the 5' RACE reads and lists one entry per CDR3 protein. The table includes roughly 34,000 distinct CDR3 sequences, around 4% detected once. Material for sequencing was whole blood. Source of these receptors: an adult who was a healthcare worker with PCR-confirmed SARS-CoV-2 infection or an uninfected control (not recorded which).

Ten or more counts support this clonotype. J is TRBJ2-1 and V is TRBV6-2 or TRBV6-3; 13 nucleotides line up with TRBD2. This CDR3 is built from 15 residues. In germline, CDR1 is MNHEY, CDR2 SVGEGT. With V trimmed by 5 bases and J by 10 bases, 8 bases remained unmatched. CDR3 sequence (DNA): TGTGCCAGCAGTCGGACTAGCGGGAGCCCGGGCGAGCAGTTCTTC. It yields the protein CASSRTSGSPGEQFF.

At least ten counts were recorded for this clonotype. The chain recombines TRBV18 with TRBJ1-4, with TRBD1 identical over 7 bases. V shed 4 bases, J shed 6 bases, and the junction held 11 bases outside the gene matches. CDR1 KGHSH and CDR2 LQKENI come from the germline V gene. The CDR3 runs 16 residues. Here the CDR3 reads CASSLQRQGVYEKLFF. For the CDR3, the DNA is TGTGCCAGCTCACTACAGAGACAGGGAGTCTATGAAAAACTGTTTTTT.

This clonotype occurred many times. This sequence joins TRBV7-2 and TRBJ1-6; 7 bases are a match to TRBD1. Per the germline V gene, CDR1 is SGHTA and CDR2 is FQGNSA. The V gene end was trimmed by 5 bases and the J gene end by 8 bases; junction bases not matched to a gene: 9. The CDR3 has 15 amino acids. CDR3 in DNA: TGTGCCAGCAGCCCACGCCTCGACAGGGATTCACCCCTCCACTTT. Encoded protein: CASSPRLDRDSPLHF.

This clonotype was seen many times. The chain carries TRBV18 and TRBJ2-3; D could derive from TRBD1 or TRBD2 (6 bases each). This CDR3 has 15 amino acids. Trimming took off 5 bases at V and 1 base at J, with 13 bases between the two ends. The germline V gene encodes CDR1 KGHSH and CDR2 LQKENI. In nucleotides, the CDR3 is TGTGCCAGCTCAGAGGGGGGTGATCGCACAGATACGCAGTATTTT. This sequence encodes CASSEGGDRTDTQYF.

This clonotype is medium-sized. The chain joins TRBV6-6 to TRBJ1-5; D uncertain. The ends were cut back, 0 bases at V and 3 bases at J, with 12 bases in the middle. Germline CDR1 reads MNHNY; CDR2 reads SVGAGI (reference sequence). CDR3 length: 16 amino acids. This chain's CDR3 is CASSYSKRAINQPQHF. DNA for the CDR3: TGTGCCAGCAGTTACTCCAAAAGGGCTATCAATCAGCCCCAGCATTTT.

This clonotype was counted at least ten times. The rearrangement uses TRBV12-3 or TRBV12-4 and TRBJ2-1; 10 bases line up with TRBD2. There are 15 residues in the CDR3. Losses at the gene ends were 3 bases for V and 9 bases for J; bases not matched to a gene: 8. The CDR3 sequence: CASSFAAGGPGEQFF. The DNA for the CDR3 is TGTGCCAGCAGTTTCGCAGCGGGGGGGCCGGGTGAGCAGTTCTTC.

This clonotype appeared many times. V usage is TRBV7-9 and J usage is TRBJ1-5; 8 positions agree with TRBD1. CDR1 SEHNR and CDR2 FQNEAQ come from the germline V gene (reference sequence). V dropped 5 bases and J dropped 6; count of bases not matched to a gene: 9. This CDR3 contains 15 residues. The CDR3 DNA is TGTGCCAGCAGCCGATTCGGACAGGGCTCTCAGCCCCAGCATTTT. Its translation: CASSRFGQGSQPQHF.

The rearrangement links TRBV10-1 to TRBJ2-7; D is possibly TRBD2 (5 bases). The CDR3 spans 17 residues. Trimming left V 4 bases short and J 2 bases short, with 21 bases between. Germline V gives CDR1 WNHNN, CDR2 SYGVQD (reference sequence). The DNA of the CDR3 is TGCGCCAGCAGTGCCGATGTATCGGCGGGCGCTACCTACGAGCAGTACTTC. The encoded protein is CASSADVSAGATYEQYF.

This clonotype was counted at least ten times. V and J are TRBV20-1 and TRBJ2-3; 10 bases are shared with TRBD2. Germline V gene data show CDR1 as DFQATT and CDR2 as SNEGSKA (reference sequence). This CDR3 has 16 residues. The trim removed 3 bases at V and 3 bases at J, leaving 9 bases unmatched. The CDR3 DNA reads TGCAGTGCTAGTTATGCTAGCGGGAGAACTACAGATACGCAGTATTTT. Protein: CSASYASGRTTDTQYF.

At least ten counts were recorded for this clonotype. This sequence joins TRBV7-2 and TRBJ2-1; 10 nucleotides align to TRBD2. Unmatched junction bases numbered 6, after V lost 1 base and J lost 6 bases. Per germline, CDR1 SGHTA and CDR2 FQGNSA. This CDR3 spans 16 amino acids. CDR3 sequence (DNA): TGTGCCAGCAGCTTAGAAGCGGGAGGGCCCGGCAATGAGCAGTTCTTC. Translation: CASSLEAGGPGNEQFF.

This clonotype came up many times. This rearrangement joins TRBV9 to TRBJ2-2; TRBD2 matches 11 bases. J was trimmed by 4 bases and V by 4 bases; bases with no gene match: 9. CDR1 SGDLS and CDR2 YYNGEE come from the germline V gene. The CDR3 is made up of 17 amino acids. The CDR3 loop is CASSLPGSGGGTGELFF. DNA for the CDR3: TGTGCCAGCAGCCTCCCGGGTAGCGGGGGGGGCACCGGGGAGCTGTTTTTT. Drawing the rest from reference TRBV9 and TRBJ2-2, the complete variable domain is DSGVTQTPKHLITATGQRVTLRCSPRSGDLSVYWYQQSLDQGLQFLIQYYNGEERAKGNILERFSAQQFPDLHSELNLSSLELGDSALYFCASSLPGSGGGTGELFFGEGSRLTVL.

The table lists this clonotype with many counts. The rearrangement links TRBV12-3 or TRBV12-4 to TRBJ2-7; D unclear. V gave up 5 bases and J gave up 4 bases, with 12 bases separating them. The CDR3 runs 13 residues. DNA for the CDR3: TGTGCCAGCAGTGACGATTACCCATACGAGCAGTACTTC. Protein sequence: CASSDDYPYEQYF.

This clonotype was seen ten or more times. CDR3 coding DNA: TGTGCCAGCAGCTTACGGCAGAACACCGGGGAGCTGTTTTTT. Residues: CASSLRQNTGELFF. The chain joins TRBV7-9 to TRBJ2-2; D is unresolved. Trimming took 2 bases from V and 1 from J, leaving 5 bases between them. The germline CDR1 and CDR2 sequences are SEHNR and FQNEAQ (reference sequence). The CDR3 is 14 amino acids.

The CDR3 DNA is TGTGCCAGCAGCCAGTTTAATGGCGATGAGCAGTTCTTC. Its translation is CASSQFNGDEQFF. This chain links TRBV3-1 with TRBJ2-1; no reliable D call. Trimming stripped 3 bases from V and 8 bases from J, with 11 bases between. This CDR3 spans 13 amino acids. Germline values: CDR1 LGHDT, CDR2 YNNKEL (reference sequence).

In its sample, this clonotype was seen many times. The chain joins TRBV5-1 to TRBJ2-3, with 10 bases identical to TRBD2. Looked up from germline, CDR1 is SGHRS and CDR2 is YFSETQ. The V gene end was trimmed by 7 bases and the J gene end by 7 bases; junction bases not matched to a gene: 12. The CDR3 is 15 amino acids. DNA of the CDR3: TGCGCCAGCGGCTCCGGACTAGCGGCCATAAATACGCAGTATTTT. It encodes CASGSGLAAINTQYF.

Many counts were recorded for this clonotype. This chain links TRBV18 with TRBJ1-1; no clear D. Trimming took 2 bases from V and 4 from J, leaving 11 bases between them. Germline lookup yields CDR1 KGHSH and CDR2 LQKENI. This CDR3 contains 14 residues. CDR3 sequence (DNA): TGTGCCAGCTCACCAACACGGACGGGCACTGAAGCTTTCTTT. Amino acids: CASSPTRTGTEAFF.

This clonotype was detected many times. The chain joins TRBV20-1 to TRBJ2-7; 11 bases map to TRBD1. In germline, CDR1 is DFQATT, CDR2 SNEGSKA (reference sequence). This CDR3 comprises 18 residues. Losses at the gene ends were 4 bases for V and 7 bases for J; bases not matched to a gene: 21. The CDR3 bases are TGCAGTGCTACTAGACCGGGGACAGGGGGGACGAAGGGAGCAGAGCAGTACTTC. This codes for CSATRPGTGGTKGAEQYF.

This clonotype was counted a few times. The J gene is TRBJ2-1, the V gene TRBV7-3; 9 bases agree with TRBD2. Losses at the gene ends were 4 bases for V and 6 bases for J; bases not matched to a gene: 7. The CDR3 length is 15 residues. Germline lookup yields CDR1 SGHTA and CDR2 FQGTGA. CDR3 in amino acids: CASSSSAGGLNEQFF. The DNA of the CDR3 is TGTGCCAGCAGCTCCTCGGCGGGAGGGCTCAATGAGCAGTTCTTC.

This clonotype has a count of ten or more. The genes are TRBV6-6 and TRBJ1-5; perhaps TRBD1 as D (5 bases). V lost 6 bases, J lost 4 bases, and 13 bases lay in between. Germline-derived CDR1 and CDR2 are MNHNY and SVGAGI (reference sequence). The CDR3 totals 14 residues. DNA for the CDR3: TGTGCCAGCAGCCTAGGGACCGAAAATCAGCCCCAGCATTTT. Amino acids: CASSLGTENQPQHF.